The text below deals with one T cell receptor beta chain. This clonotype has more than one count but fewer than ten. Its antigen is currently not known. The record has no base qualities; no much larger clone is one base away. For this chain, trimming is 2 bases at the V end and 4 bases at the J end, and the number of junction bases without a gene match is 7. The germline V gene yields MNHEY for CDR1 and SVGAGI for CDR2. The CDR3 contains 16 residues, cysteine and phenylalanine counted. Only CDR3 DNA remains: 48 bases, in frame from the first base. This sample is drawn from a study of identical twins (TCRdb year 2016). Study-wide context: To test whether fetal clonotypes persist, the study used deep sequencing on TCR alpha and beta repertoires from monozygotic twins, unrelated adults of various ages, and cord blood. Replicate twin experiments were performed at different times using different library preparation protocols to rule out contamination. Study-wide findings and limitations: Zero-insertion analyses could be partly confounded by invariant T cells such as MAIT and iNKT, although diverse VJ usage argued against such confounding for most clonotypes. Because the same donors could not be followed over many years, the conclusions relied on cross-sectional statistical analysis. In monozygotic twins, out-of-frame TCR alpha sharing was systematically underestimated by recombination models, although the models agreed with sharing between unrelated individuals. Abundant cord blood beta clonotypes had fewer insertions, young adult naive repertoires showed a similar but weaker trend, and memory repertoires showed no such trend. A weaker excess of twin sharing was found in beta out-of-frame sequences because the signal-to-noise ratio was lowered by fewer shared sequences. Compared with coincidental sharing between unrelated individuals, an excess of low generation-probability sequences was observed among out-of-frame TCR alpha sequences shared between twins.

Every donor in the study was a healthy Caucasian. Library method: 5' RACE. The sample was run on an Illumina HiSeq 2000. Template switching introduced a universal primer binding site; the final cDNA contained a unique molecular identifier, enabling accurate counting of TCR cDNA molecules. Specific primers in the conserved constant-segment region were used to synthesize first-strand cDNA for the TCR alpha and beta chains. To control for contamination, each cDNA library was double barcoded with a SMART-Mk sample barcode plus Illumina barcodes. TruSeq adapter sequences and Illumina sample barcodes were added in two successive PCR steps. The TCR alpha and beta cDNA libraries were sequenced on the Illumina HiSeq platform using custom primers. Concerning the study's data processing: Raw reads were processed with MiGEC to extract unique molecular identifiers, and MiXCR was used to determine CDR3 positions. For each individual, recombination models were inferred using an EM algorithm with the repgenHMM and IGoR tools. Shared clonotypes were analyzed with the tcR package in R, and sharing was normalized by the product of cloneset sizes. To study raw recombination without the effects of thymic and clonal selection, out-of-frame nonproductive sequences were analyzed. The public reads were reanalyzed by TCRdb: fastp trimming at Q25, MiXCR alignment, in-frame beta chains only. For every CDR3 protein sequence, its rows merge into one entry that carries the most common genes and DNA. For this entry, the V and J calls and clone size follow TCRdb and not the study's own pipeline. Here the sample has roughly 1,500,000 distinct CDR3 sequences; roughly a third occur a single time. The leading ten clones occupy 0.27% of the sample.

Recombination joined TRBV6-5 with TRBJ2-3, with 9 central nucleotides matching TRBD2. The source of this sequence is a newborn girl in good health. Sequencing was carried out using cord blood. Here is the DNA: TGTGCCAGCAGTTACCTTAGCGGGAGACCCCCAGATACGCAGTATTTT. It specifies CASSYLSGRPPDTQYF.